Presented here are 30 T cell receptor beta chains from one specimen sequenced in a study of control samples from healthy donors and cancer patients (dated by TCRdb to about 2020). Libraries were constructed by the immunoSEQ multiplex PCR assay. Not all clones reach the TCRdb copy of this immuneACCESS table, which keeps in-frame sequences only. Checked studies attribute under half of the gap to unresolved V genes and leave the rest unexplained. This sample gives about 120,000 clones in total; 93% of them show up just once. Roughly 2.6% of the sample is held by the ten biggest clonotypes. The specimen sequenced was blood. Source of these receptors: a man aged 30-40 years in good health.

This chain links TRBV5-1 with TRBJ2-1; D perhaps matches TRBD2 (5 bases). The CDR3 consists of 16 residues. CDR1 is SGHRS, CDR2 YFSETQ, per germline. Trimming took off 0 bases at V and 8 bases at J, with 18 bases between the two ends. The CDR3 spells CASSLDGPGSRDEQFF. The DNA for the CDR3 is TGCGCCAGCAGCTTGGATGGGCCGGGGTCTAGGGATGAGCAGTTCTTC. Full variable domain (missing parts from reference TRBV5-1 and TRBJ2-1): KAGVTQTPRYLIKTRGQQVTLSCSPISGHRSVSWYQQTPGQGLQFLFEYFSETQRNKGNFPGRFSGRQFSNSRSEMNVSTLELGDSALYLCASSLDGPGSRDEQFFGPGTRLTVL.

The rearrangement joins TRBV10-2 to TRBJ2-5; no clear D gene. The germline V gene encodes CDR1 WSHSY and CDR2 SAAADI. V was shortened by 2 bases and J by 5 bases, with 6 bases between the two germline ends. CDR3 size: 12 residues. CDR3 nucleotides: TGCGCCAGCAGTGAGGAGGCGGAGACCCAGTACTTC. It codes for CASSEEAETQYF.

This chain links TRBV28 with TRBJ1-2; D perhaps matches TRBD1 (5 bases). Germline lookup yields CDR1 MDHEN and CDR2 SYDVKM. V was pared by 3 bases and J by 4 bases, with 15 bases between. There are 15 residues in the CDR3. CDR3: CASSFYDRPSYGYTF. The CDR3 DNA follows: TGTGCCAGCAGTTTTTACGACAGACCTTCCTATGGCTACACCTTC.

This clone was seen once. The chain carries TRBV30 and TRBJ2-7; 7 nucleotides align to TRBD2. CDR3 length equals 12 residues. The trim removed 2 bases at V and 4 bases at J, leaving 2 bases unmatched. Germline V gives CDR1 GTSNPN, CDR2 SVGIG (reference sequence). CDR3 nucleotide sequence: TGTGCCTGGAGTCGGGGGGAATACGAGCAGTACGTC. It translates to CAWSRGEYEQYV.

The rearrangement uses TRBV6-4 and TRBJ2-3, with a weak D call TRBD2 (7 bases). Germline V gene data show CDR1 as MRHNA and CDR2 as SNTAGT. V lost 3 bases, J lost 4 bases, and 14 bases lay in between. The CDR3 has 15 residues. The DNA for the CDR3 is TGTGCCAGCAGTGATATGGGGGGGGGCTCAGATACGCAGTATTTT. Translating it yields CASSDMGGGSDTQYF.

The chain links TRBV7-3 to TRBJ2-5; 12 nucleotides line up with TRBD2. The CDR3 consists of 15 residues. Germline CDR1 reads SGHTA; CDR2 reads FQGTGA. J lost 3 bases, V lost 6 bases, and 5 bases had no gene match. The CDR3 bases are TGTGCCAGCAGGTCTACTAGCGGGGGGAAAGAGACCCAGTACTTC. Translating gives CASRSTSGGKETQYF.

This chain connects TRBV5-6 to TRBJ1-5; D is perhaps TRBD1 (5 bases). This CDR3 comprises 18 residues. The V and J ends lost 2 bases and 0 bases respectively, with 18 bases between them. The germline gives CDR1 SGHDT, CDR2 YYEEEE. In DNA, the CDR3 is TGTGCCAGCAGCTTATCCCGGGACGGACCCTATAGCAATCAGCCCCAGCATTTT. Its protein product is CASSLSRDGPYSNQPQHF.

The chain is built from TRBV5-1 and TRBJ1-4; D gene ambiguous. Germline V gives CDR1 SGHRS, CDR2 YFSETQ. The CDR3 contains 13 residues. Between the trimmed V and J ends, which lost 2 bases and 5 bases, there was a span of 7 bases. CDR3 sequence: CASSFRLNEKLFF. The CDR3 nucleotides are TGCGCCAGCAGCTTTCGACTCAATGAAAAACTGTTTTTT.

The chain carries TRBV3-1 (or the pseudogene TRBV3-2) and TRBJ2-3, with 14 bases fitting TRBD2. CDR1 is LGHDT and CDR2 is YNNKEL in the germline V gene (reference sequence). The junction had 4 bases not matched to a gene; V was cut back by 1 base and J by 4 bases. This CDR3 spans 17 amino acids. The CDR3 here is CASSQARLAGGSDTQYF. The CDR3 DNA reads TGTGCCAGCAGCCAAGCCCGACTAGCGGGGGGGTCAGATACGCAGTATTTT.

The chain joins TRBV6-6 to TRBJ2-2; D perhaps matches TRBD2 (6 bases). Trimming stripped 7 bases from V and 3 bases from J, with 9 bases between. Germline-derived CDR1 and CDR2 are MNHNY and SVGAGI (reference sequence). The CDR3 sequence is 13 residues long. The CDR3: CASKGLDTGELFF. The CDR3 nucleotides are TGTGCCAGCAAGGGACTGGACACCGGGGAGCTGTTTTTT.

The rearrangement uses TRBV6-5 and TRBJ2-7; TRBD2 might be the D (6 bases). Germline V CDR1 and CDR2: MNHEY, SVGAGI. This CDR3 has 13 amino acids. Trimming left V 7 bases short and J 5 bases short, with 15 bases between. CDR3 nucleotide sequence: TGTGCCAGCACCCTTTCTATAGCGGACGAGCAGTACGTC. It codes for CASTLSIADEQYV.

Here the CDR3 reads CASSYYGGANTEAFF. The CDR3 nucleotides are TGTGCCAGCAGTTACTACGGCGGCGCGAACACTGAAGCTTTCTTT. The V gene is TRBV6-5, the J gene TRBJ1-1, with D unclear. The CDR3 runs to 15 residues. CDR1 and CDR2 (germline): MNHEY, SVGAGI. With 1 base removed from V and 1 base from J, the gap between germline ends came to 10 bases.

V usage is TRBV11-2 and J usage is TRBJ2-2; 9 bases agree with TRBD1. CDR1 and CDR2 (germline): SGHAT, FQNNGV. J was trimmed by 6 bases and V by 5 bases; bases with no gene match: 7. The CDR3 is 15 residues long. The CDR3 reads CASSKTGGESGELFF. The CDR3 bases are TGTGCCAGCAGCAAGACAGGGGGTGAATCCGGGGAGCTGTTTTTT.

V usage is TRBV4-1 and J usage is TRBJ1-5; D might be TRBD1 (6 bases). The CDR3 loop spans 17 amino acids. Trimming took 2 bases from V and 4 from J, leaving 18 bases between them. Per germline, CDR1 MGHRA and CDR2 YSYEKL. CDR3 residues: CASSQRGTAQGNQPQHF. The CDR3 DNA is TGCGCCAGCAGCCAAAGGGGGACGGCACAGGGTAATCAGCCCCAGCATTTT.

The chain couples TRBV24-1 to TRBJ2-1; D may be TRBD1 or TRBD2 (6 bases each). CDR1 is KGHDR and CDR2 is SFDVKD in the germline V gene. The CDR3 contains 15 residues. The V end was cut by 3 bases, the J end by 2 bases, with 10 bases between. The CDR3 DNA reads TGTGCCACCAGTGATGAGGGGGGACCCTACAATGAGCAGTTCTTC. It encodes CATSDEGGPYNEQFF.

The genes are TRBV19 and TRBJ1-6; possible D gene TRBD1, 5 bases. Trimming removed 7 bases from V and 7 bases from J, with 14 bases in between. This CDR3 comprises 14 residues. The germline CDR1 and CDR2 sequences are LNHDA and SQIVND (reference sequence). The CDR3 region is CASTPSGDNSPLHF. CDR3 in DNA: TGTGCCAGTACCCCAAGCGGGGACAATTCACCCCTCCACTTT.

The J gene is TRBJ2-5, the V gene TRBV9; TRBD1 or TRBD2 may be the D gene (5 bases each). V shed 2 bases and J shed 3 bases, with 11 bases lying between them. The CDR3 sequence is 14 residues long. From germline, CDR1 is SGDLS and CDR2 YYNGEE. In nucleotides, the CDR3 is TGTGCCAGCAGCGTCCGGGACGGAGAAGAGACCCAGTACTTC. Protein: CASSVRDGEETQYF. Drawing the rest from reference TRBV9 and TRBJ2-5, the complete variable domain is DSGVTQTPKHLITATGQRVTLRCSPRSGDLSVYWYQQSLDQGLQFLIQYYNGEERAKGNILERFSAQQFPDLHSELNLSSLELGDSALYFCASSVRDGEETQYFGPGTRLLVL.

The chain carries TRBV30 and TRBJ1-2, with a weak D call TRBD1 (6 bases). CDR1 and CDR2 (germline): GTSNPN, SVGIG (reference sequence). The CDR3 totals 14 residues. Trimming cost V 3 bases and J 2 bases, with 13 bases left between them. CDR3 nucleotides: TGTGCCTGGAGCCCCAGGCAGGGGAACTATGGCTACACCTTC. Translation: CAWSPRQGNYGYTF.

The J gene is TRBJ1-1, the V gene TRBV6-5, with 7 positions matching TRBD1. Germline loops: CDR1 MNHEY, CDR2 SVGAGI. The trim removed 5 bases at V and 7 bases at J, leaving 1 base unmatched. The CDR3 is 11 residues long. CDR3 protein: CASSRQGEAFF. CDR3 DNA sequence: TGTGCCAGCAGTCGACAGGGTGAAGCTTTCTTT.

The chain recombines TRBV5-6 with TRBJ2-7; D not certain. Germline CDR1 reads SGHDT; CDR2 reads YYEEEE. The V end was cut by 2 bases, the J end by 3 bases, with 24 bases between. There are 18 residues in the CDR3. The CDR3: CASSFGLTRKGNYYEQYV. In nucleotides, the CDR3 is TGTGCCAGCAGCTTTGGCCTTACCCGAAAAGGAAATTACTACGAGCAGTACGTC.

This chain links TRBV4-2 with TRBJ1-1; D remains unclear. Germline CDR1 and CDR2: LGHNA and YNFKEQ. The CDR3 runs to 14 residues. Deletions cut 0 bases from V and 0 bases from J, with 5 bases between. The CDR3 sequence is CASSQDPLNTEAFF. Here the CDR3 DNA reads TGTGCCAGCAGCCAAGATCCCTTGAACACTGAAGCTTTCTTT.

The rearrangement links TRBV14 to TRBJ2-5; possible D gene TRBD2, 5 bases. The CDR3 is 16 amino acids. V lost 4 bases to trimming and J lost 0 bases, with 15 bases between them. Germline assignment: CDR1 SGHDN and CDR2 FVKESK. The CDR3 loop reads CASSLQLGGHQETQYF. For the CDR3, the DNA is TGTGCCAGCAGCCTACAACTCGGAGGACACCAAGAGACCCAGTACTTC.

This clone showed up just a few times. The chain has TRBV6-1 and TRBJ1-5, with a tentative D call TRBD1 (5 bases). This CDR3 spans 14 amino acids. CDR1 MNHNS and CDR2 SASEGT come from the germline V gene. V was clipped by 4 bases and J by 4 bases, with 11 bases between them. The CDR3 loop reads CASSVAAGNQPQHF. Written as DNA, the CDR3 is TGTGCCAGCAGTGTAGCGGCAGGGAATCAGCCCCAGCATTTT.

The chain links TRBV6-1 to TRBJ1-3, with a weak D call TRBD1 (6 bases). Trimming removed 2 bases from V and 5 bases from J, with 22 bases in between. CDR3 length: 18 residues. Germline V gene data show CDR1 as MNHNS and CDR2 as SASEGT. CDR3 sequence: CASSERIGQGSLRNTIYF. In DNA, the CDR3 is TGTGCCAGCAGTGAACGCATCGGGCAGGGGAGCTTGCGAAACACCATATATTTT.

CDR3 residues: CASSDIPSGGMGAEQFF. The CDR3 DNA is TGTGCCAGCAGTGACATCCCTAGCGGGGGGATGGGAGCTGAGCAGTTCTTC. The rearrangement links TRBV6-1 to TRBJ2-1, with 11 positions matching TRBD2. CDR3 length: 17 residues. Trimming removed 3 bases from V and 9 bases from J; junction bases left unmatched: 13. Germline lookup yields CDR1 MNHNS and CDR2 SASEGT.

The CDR3 DNA reads TGTGCCAGCAGCCAAGAAGGTCGGGGTGACACGCAGTATTTT. This gives the protein CASSQEGRGDTQYF. J is TRBJ2-3 and V is TRBV3-1 (or the pseudogene TRBV3-2); the D gene is possibly TRBD2 (5 bases). The germline gives CDR1 LGHDT, CDR2 YNNKEL (reference sequence). This CDR3 has 14 residues. Trimming took off 0 bases at V and 9 bases at J, with 13 bases between the two ends.

In this sample, this clone turned up once. V and J are TRBV28 and TRBJ1-6, with no clear D. Trimming removed 5 bases at V and 7 bases at J, with 12 bases between. Per the germline V gene, CDR1 is MDHEN and CDR2 is SYDVKM. The CDR3 is 14 amino acids. The CDR3 DNA sequence: TGTGCCAGCAGTCCGTACCCAGCGAATTCACCCCTCCACTTT. Protein sequence: CASSPYPANSPLHF.

The chain joins TRBV5-1 to TRBJ2-7, with 7 bases identical to TRBD1. The CDR3 is 17 residues long. Per germline, CDR1 SGHRS and CDR2 YFSETQ. Losses at the gene ends were 1 base for V and 0 bases for J; bases not matched to a gene: 10. CDR3 in DNA: TGCGCCAGCAGCTTGCTAGTGAGGGCAGGGGGCTCCTACGAGCAGTACTTC. Its translation: CASSLLVRAGGSYEQYF.

This clone was counted a single time. The chain is built from TRBV7-2 and TRBJ1-3; D remains unclear. Trimming removed 1 base from V and 0 bases from J, with 16 bases in between. CDR3 length: 18 residues. Germline V gene sequence: CDR1 SGHTA, CDR2 FQGNSA. The CDR3 coding sequence is TGTGCCAGCAGCTTAGTTTATAAGGGTCAAAGCTCTGGAAACACCATATATTTT. Encoded protein: CASSLVYKGQSSGNTIYF.

The chain joins TRBV5-4 to TRBJ2-5; D not resolved. This CDR3 is built from 10 residues. The V and J ends lost 2 bases and 6 bases respectively, with 2 bases between them. The germline gives CDR1 SGHNT, CDR2 YYREEE (reference sequence). CDR3 residues: CASSFKTQYF. The CDR3 coding sequence is TGTGCCAGCAGCTTTAAGACCCAGTACTTC.